The 22 T cell receptor beta chains below come from one sample, sequenced in a study of control samples from healthy donors and cancer patients. Method: immunoSEQ multiplex PCR; TCRdb's copy keeps in-frame clones and lacks some. This table holds over 100,000 clones, 75% to 95% found once. Sequenced input: blood. The receptors here all came from a human donor in good health. The donor label of this sample is uncertain.

The CDR3 reads CASSSGTGAPLNSPLHF. CDR3 sequence (DNA): TGTGCCAGCAGTAGCGGGACAGGGGCCCCTTTGAATTCACCCCTCCACTTT. The genes are TRBV25-1 and TRBJ1-6, with TRBD1 matching over 10 bases. Germline assignment: CDR1 MGHDK and CDR2 SYGVNS. V was pared by 5 bases and J by 7 bases, with 11 bases of the junction left unmatched. The CDR3 loop spans 17 amino acids. Variable domain in full (rest from reference TRBV25-1 and TRBJ1-6): EADIYQTPRYLVIGTGKKITLECSQTMGHDKMYWYQQDPGMELHLIHYSYGVNSTEKGDLSSESTVSRIRTEHFPLTLESARPSHTSQYLCASSSGTGAPLNSPLHFGNGTRLTVT.

This clone was counted only a few times. The CDR3 coding sequence is TGTGCCAGCAGCTTAGTGTCGGTTTTTTCTCGTTCGGGTGAAGCTTTCTTT. Amino acid sequence: CASSLVSVFSRSGEAFF. This rearrangement joins TRBV7-8 to TRBJ1-1; no firm D call. The CDR3 has 17 residues. Germline lookup yields CDR1 SGHVS and CDR2 FQNEAQ. Trimming stripped 1 base from V and 7 bases from J, with 22 bases between.

The chain recombines TRBV10-1 with TRBJ2-1; 7 positions match TRBD1. V lost 9 bases to trimming and J lost 3 bases; unmatched junction nucleotides: 8. The CDR3 has 14 residues. In germline, CDR1 is WNHNN, CDR2 SYGVQD (reference sequence). The CDR3 nucleotides read TGCGCCAGTCGTCCCGGGACAGACTACAATGAGCAGTTCTTC. Translation: CASRPGTDYNEQFF.

The chain couples TRBV12-1 to TRBJ2-5; the DNA was not used to check the table's D call, TRBD1. TRBV12-1 is tagged as a pseudogene. The length of the CDR3 is 12 residues. The DNA for the CDR3 is TGTGCCAGCAGCTTTGCGCAGGAGACCCAGTACTTC. Its translation is CASSFAQETQYF.

The V gene is TRBV27, the J gene TRBJ2-5; TRBD2 aligns across 7 bases. The CDR3 length is 13 residues. Germline V gives CDR1 MNHEY, CDR2 SMNVEV (reference sequence). The V gene end was trimmed by 3 bases and the J gene end by 5 bases; junction bases not matched to a gene: 3. In nucleotides, the CDR3 is TGTGCCAGCAGTTTGACTAGCAGGGAGACCCAGTACTTC. It specifies CASSLTSRETQYF.

The V call is TRBV18, the J call TRBJ2-2; TRBD2 might be the D (5 bases). The V gene's germline CDR1 is KGHSH and CDR2 LQKENI. Trimming removed 6 bases at V and 7 bases at J, with 9 bases between. The CDR3 extends over 12 amino acids. CDR3 region: CASSGVHGELFF. The CDR3 DNA reads as TGTGCCAGCTCCGGGGTGCACGGGGAGCTGTTTTTT.

The genes are TRBV12-3 or TRBV12-4 and TRBJ2-1; D not resolved. The germline V and J ends were trimmed by 4 bases and 6 bases, with 4 bases remaining between them. The CDR3 runs 11 residues. The CDR3 here is CASSYSNEQFF. The CDR3 DNA sequence: TGTGCCAGCAGTTATAGCAATGAGCAGTTCTTC.

This clone has a single count. The rearrangement uses TRBV12-3 or TRBV12-4 and TRBJ2-2; D might be TRBD1 (5 bases). This CDR3 is 13 amino acids long. Trimming took off 8 bases at V and 5 bases at J, with 12 bases between the two ends. This CDR3 is CASGAPKTGELFF. The CDR3 DNA follows: TGTGCCAGCGGGGCTCCCAAAACCGGGGAGCTGTTTTTT.

This chain joins TRBV30 and TRBJ1-3; D not resolved. Germline values: CDR1 GTSNPN, CDR2 SVGIG (reference sequence). The CDR3 contains 14 residues. Trimming took 0 bases from V and 0 from J, leaving 6 bases between them. In nucleotides, the CDR3 is TGTGCCTGGAGTGTATCCAGCTCTGGAAACACCATATATTTT. Residues: CAWSVSSSGNTIYF.

The chain recombines TRBV21-1 with TRBJ1-2. TRBV21-1 is annotated as a pseudogene. CDR3 length equals 14 residues. The CDR3 nucleotides read TGTGCCAGCAGCAAAGAAGGCGGCCGTTATGGCTACACCTTC. Its protein is CASSKEGGRYGYTF.

This rearrangement joins TRBV2 to TRBJ1-4; D gene unclear. Per the germline V gene, CDR1 is SNHLY and CDR2 is FYNNEI. V lost 7 bases and J lost 10, with 16 bases in between. This CDR3 comprises 13 residues. The DNA of the CDR3 is TGTGCCAGCAAAGTCGGGCTCGAAAGAAAACTGTTTTTT. Translated, it gives CASKVGLERKLFF.

The J gene is TRBJ2-1, the V gene TRBV25-1; 12 bases are a match to TRBD1. The V gene end was trimmed by 4 bases and the J gene end by 12 bases; junction bases not matched to a gene: 10. Germline CDR1 and CDR2: MGHDK and SYGVNS. This CDR3 is 15 amino acids long. The CDR3 is CASSVPGQGASVQFF. As DNA, the CDR3 is TGTGCCAGCAGTGTACCGGGACAGGGGGCGTCTGTGCAGTTCTTC.

The chain joins TRBV11-2 to TRBJ1-1, with 10 bases fitting TRBD1. The V gene's germline CDR1 is SGHAT and CDR2 FQNNGV. V lost 5 bases to trimming and J lost 5 bases; unmatched junction nucleotides: 8. This CDR3 has 15 amino acids. The CDR3 coding sequence is TGTGCCAGCAGCAAAAGGACAGGGGGAGGAACTGAAGCTTTCTTT. It is translated as CASSKRTGGGTEAFF. Full variable domain (missing parts from reference TRBV11-2 and TRBJ1-1): EAGVAQSPRYKIIEKRQSVAFWCNPISGHATLYWYQQILGQGPKLLIQFQNNGVVDDSQLPKDRFSAERLKGVDSTLKIQPAKLEDSAVYLCASSKRTGGGTEAFFGQGTRLTVV.

V gene TRBV4-2 combines with J gene TRBJ2-3; possibly TRBD2 for D (5 bases). The CDR3 is 15 residues long. Germline CDR1 and CDR2: LGHNA and YNFKEQ. Trimming took off 3 bases at V and 4 bases at J, with 14 bases between the two ends. In DNA form, the CDR3 reads TGTGCCAGCAGCCACCCGGGAACCCGAGCAGATACGCAGTATTTT. As protein: CASSHPGTRADTQYF.

V and J are TRBV28 and TRBJ1-1; 7 positions match TRBD1. The germline CDR1 and CDR2 sequences are MDHEN and SYDVKM. The J segment lost 6 bases and the V segment lost 6 bases, leaving 10 bases of the junction unmatched. This CDR3 is 14 amino acids long. Here the CDR3 reads CASSAGGSGAEAFF. The CDR3 region has the DNA TGTGCCAGCAGCGCAGGGGGTAGTGGCGCTGAAGCTTTCTTT.

The V and J genes are TRBV24-1 and TRBJ2-3; D is undetermined. The CDR3 is 11 amino acids. CDR1 and CDR2 from the germline V gene are KGHDR and SFDVKD. Between the trimmed V and J ends, which lost 9 bases and 1 base, there was a span of 4 bases. CDR3 sequence reads: CATQGTDTQYF. The CDR3, as DNA: TGTGCCACCCAAGGCACAGATACGCAGTATTTT.

This chain links TRBV5-1 with TRBJ1-6, with D possibly matching TRBD1 (5 bases). The germline V and J ends were trimmed by 4 bases and 5 bases, with 13 bases remaining between them. Germline CDR1 and CDR2: SGHRS and YFSETQ. This CDR3 is built from 15 residues. CDR3 amino acids: CASSPVDSDNSPLHF. As DNA, the CDR3 is TGCGCCAGCAGCCCCGTTGACAGCGATAATTCACCCCTCCACTTT.

This clone is a singleton in its sample. The rearrangement uses TRBV11-2 and TRBJ1-3, with D tentatively TRBD1 (5 bases). Germline CDR1 and CDR2: SGHAT and FQNNGV. V was shortened by 0 bases and J by 0 bases, with 15 bases between the two germline ends. The CDR3 is 18 amino acids. The CDR3 nucleotides are TGTGCCAGCAGCTTAGAGAGTAGGGGACGCTACTCTGGAAACACCATATATTTT. This codes for CASSLESRGRYSGNTIYF.

CDR3 DNA sequence: TGTGCCAGCAGTTACCGCGGACTAAGCCCCGGGGAGCTGTTTTTT. This codes for CASSYRGLSPGELFF. V usage is TRBV6-5 and J usage is TRBJ2-2; D might be TRBD2 (6 bases). The V and J ends lost 2 bases and 6 bases respectively, with 13 bases between them. This CDR3 contains 15 residues. Germline CDR1 MNHEY, CDR2 SVGAGI.

A note on this clone: One end of the junction is discordant with germline, which a read error may explain. The chain couples TRBV3-1 (or the pseudogene TRBV3-2) to TRBJ1-2, with 7 bases lining up with TRBD1. The length of the CDR3 is 8 residues. CDR1 and CDR2 (germline): LGHDT, YNNKEL (reference sequence). The CDR3 bases are TGTGCCGCGCAGGGGGTTCACTTC. Translated, it gives CAAQGVHF.

V is TRBV19 and J is TRBJ2-3; 10 bases are shared with TRBD2. V lost 5 bases, J lost 3 bases, and 2 bases stayed unmatched. CDR3 length: 14 residues. The germline V gene has CDR1 LNHDA and CDR2 SQIVND (reference sequence). CDR3 nucleotides: TGTGCCAGTAGTCCTAGCGGGGGTACAGATACGCAGTATTTT. It translates to CASSPSGGTDTQYF.

This clone was seen many times. The CDR3 here is CASTEDTGELFF. The CDR3 coding sequence is TGTGCCAGCACCGAAGACACCGGGGAGCTGTTTTTT. This chain joins TRBV2 and TRBJ2-2; D is ambiguous. The V end was cut by 7 bases, the J end by 3 bases, with 6 bases between. The CDR3 is 12 residues long. The V gene's germline CDR1 is SNHLY and CDR2 FYNNEI.